Below, 7 T cell receptor beta chains from the same sample are listed, as sequenced in a study of CD8 T cells in ankylosing spondylitis (dated by TCRdb to about 2017). Library method: 5' RACE. The sample was run on an Illumina HiSeq 2500. TCRdb redid the processing of the public reads, applying fastp at Q25 and MiXCR, and retained in-frame beta chains. CDR3 protein sequences are deduplicated, and each keeps its most common genes and DNA. The sample profile shows hundreds of thousands of distinct CDR3 sequences; roughly 26% of them were found once. About 7% of the sample is in the top ten clones. Sequencing was done on a sample of blood, either unsorted or a sorted T cell fraction (not recorded which). Receptors were obtained from a male donor with ankylosing spondylitis or in good health (not recorded which).

Ten or more counts support this clonotype. The chain employs TRBV2 and TRBJ2-1; TRBD2 is a possible D gene (6 bases). The CDR3 length is 12 residues. Germline lookup yields CDR1 SNHLY and CDR2 FYNNEI. The V end was cut by 11 bases, the J end by 16 bases, with 24 bases between. CDR3 protein: CAATADRDLGFF. The CDR3 DNA reads as TGTGCCGCGACAGCGGACCGGGACTTGGGATTCTTC.

This clonotype was found once. The gene calls are TRBV7-8 and TRBJ2-1; 9 nucleotides match TRBD1. Trimming at V came to 5 bases and at J to 8 bases, leaving 7 bases not matched to a gene. The length of the CDR3 is 14 residues. Germline-derived CDR1 and CDR2 are SGHVS and FQNEAQ. CDR3 DNA sequence: TGTGCCAGCAGCATAGGGACAGGGAGGCATGAGCAGTTCTTC. Amino acids: CASSIGTGRHEQFF.

This clonotype appeared many times. This chain connects TRBV11-2 to TRBJ2-6; D is perhaps TRBD1 (5 bases). The CDR3 runs to 16 residues. Trimming pared 0 bases from V and 0 bases from J, leaving 6 bases between. Germline assignment: CDR1 SGHAT and CDR2 FQNNGV. The CDR3 loop is CASSLDGASGANVLTF. The CDR3 DNA sequence: TGTGCCAGCAGCTTAGATGGGGCCTCTGGGGCCAACGTCCTGACTTTC.

This clonotype was seen ten or more times. The rearrangement uses TRBV21-1 and TRBJ2-2; the tabulated D call, TRBD1, remains unverified against the DNA. TRBV21-1 is annotated as a pseudogene. This CDR3 has 17 amino acids. The CDR3 protein is CASSKERDRGFGGELFF. The DNA of the CDR3 is TGTGCCAGCAGCAAAGAAAGGGACAGGGGATTTGGCGGGGAGCTGTTTTTT.

This clonotype has only a few counts. This chain uses TRBV20-1 with TRBJ1-2, with 8 positions matching TRBD1. Trimming removed 3 bases from V and 4 bases from J; junction bases left unmatched: 4. Germline-derived CDR1 and CDR2 are DFQATT and SNEGSKA (reference sequence). CDR3 size: 13 residues. The CDR3 loop reads CSASQGAGYGYTF. The DNA of the CDR3 is TGCAGTGCTAGCCAGGGGGCCGGCTATGGCTACACCTTC.

In its sample, this clonotype was seen a few times. The chain is built from TRBV20-1 and TRBJ1-2, with D possibly matching TRBD1 (5 bases). This CDR3 spans 13 amino acids. V dropped 2 bases and J dropped 7 bases, with 14 bases sitting between them. From germline, CDR1 is DFQATT and CDR2 SNEGSKA (reference sequence). DNA for the CDR3: TGCAGTGCTAGACCTCAGGGATGGGGTGGCTACACCTTC. It translates to CSARPQGWGGYTF.

This clonotype was counted once. The rearrangement joins TRBV5-6 to TRBJ2-5, with no clear D. Per the germline V gene, CDR1 is SGHDT and CDR2 is YYEEEE. The CDR3 runs to 13 residues. Trimming pared 0 bases from V and 5 bases from J, leaving 8 bases between. The CDR3 sequence: CASSLGGYETQYF. As DNA, the CDR3 is TGTGCCAGCAGCTTGGGGGGTTACGAGACCCAGTACTTC.